This record looks at one T cell receptor (beta chain) sequence and its context. Its antigen is not known. One junction end does not reproduce the germline sequence, and a read error may be involved. Other nucleotide sequences from this sample produce the same CDR3. Method: immunoSEQ multiplex PCR; TCRdb's copy keeps in-frame clones and lacks some. The sample lists more than 1,500 clones, 70% to 90% occurring once. The CDR3 runs to 13 residues. Germline V gives CDR1 KGHDR, CDR2 SFDVKD. This sample is drawn from a study of brain metastases from non-small cell lung cancer. Study results and limitations: Compared with primary tumors, brain metastases showed less T-cell infiltration.

Sequencing was done on a sample of primary lung tumor tissue. The rearrangement uses TRBV24-1 and TRBJ1-2; possible D gene TRBD1, 5 bases. The sequence derives from a donor at least 40 years old with non-small cell lung cancer. The CDR3 spells CATSGGTSYGYTF. CDR3 bases: TGTGCCACCAGTGGAGGGACTAGCTATGGCTATACCTTC.